Listed below are T cell receptor beta chains from one sample, sequenced in a study of cytomegalovirus exposure and HLA in healthy donors. Repertoires were generated with immunoSEQ multiplex PCR, while TCRdb's copy carries only in-frame clones and drops some. There are fewer than 200,000 clones in the sample; about 89% occur only once, and about 7.7% lies in the top ten. The material sequenced was PBMCs. The receptors come from a man younger than 40 in good health and CMV-seropositive. Each CDR3 is given with its conserved first and last residue. The D gene is left open where the match is weak. Rows give clone size only sometimes, using once, few, many, or a class for an expanded clone.

.,.,TRBV21-1,TRBJ1-2,CASSSGEANYGYTF,TGTGCCAGCAGTTCTGGGGAGGCTAACTATGGCTACACCTTC
.,.,TRBV4-3,TRBJ1-2,CASSQETGGAQGYTF,TGCGCCAGCAGCCAAGAGACCGGGGGGGCGCAAGGCTACACCTTC
.,.,TRBV11-2,TRBJ2-7,CASSLAVSSYEQYF,TGTGCCAGCAGCTTAGCCGTTAGCTCCTACGAGCAGTACTTC
.,.,TRBV10-2,TRBJ2-5,CASSRGETQYF,TGCGCCAGCTCCCGGGGGGAGACCCAGTACTTC
TRBD1,.,TRBV7-9,TRBJ2-7,CASSPPGQSSYEQYF,TGTGCCAGCAGCCCTCCGGGACAGAGCTCCTACGAGCAGTACTTC
.,.,TRBV9,TRBJ1-1,CASSVGGRDTEAFF,TGTGCCAGCAGCGTAGGCGGCCGGGACACTGAAGCTTTCTTT
.,few,TRBV10-3,TRBJ2-7,CAINHKNRSYEQYF,TGTGCCATCAACCACAAAAACCGCTCCTACGAGCAGTACTTC
TRBD1,.,TRBV5-6,TRBJ2-3,CASSVTGGSDTQYF,TGTGCCAGCAGCGTGACAGGGGGCTCAGATACGCAGTATTTT
.,.,TRBV19,TRBJ2-7,CASSFGIATYEQYF,TGTGCCAGTAGTTTCGGGATCGCTACCTACGAGCAGTACTTC
.,.,TRBV15,TRBJ1-2,CATSRDRTADYGYTF,TGTGCCACCAGCAGAGATCGGACAGCCGATTATGGCTACACCTTC
TRBD1,few,TRBV10-3,TRBJ1-5,CAISGTGNQPQHF,TGTGCCATCAGTGGGACAGGGAATCAGCCCCAGCATTTT
.,.,TRBV7-3,TRBJ2-7,CASSPEPGRTTYEQYF,TGTGCCAGCTCGCCCGAGCCGGGCAGGACAACCTACGAGCAGTACTTC
.,.,TRBV19,TRBJ1-5,CASSMWKVPDSNQPQHF,TGTGCCAGTAGTATGTGGAAGGTCCCTGATAGCAATCAGCCCCAGCATTTT
.,.,TRBV27,TRBJ1-2,CASSSNRHGYTF,TGTGCCAGCAGTTCGAATCGGCATGGCTACACCTTC
TRBD1,.,TRBV6-5,TRBJ1-1,CASSYSRDRGTEAFF,TGTGCCAGCAGTTACTCCCGGGACAGGGGCACTGAAGCTTTCTTT
TRBD1,once,TRBV9,TRBJ2-7,CASSVFDRGLEQYF,TGTGCCAGCAGCGTATTTGACAGGGGGCTCGAGCAGTACTTC
TRBD1,.,TRBV29-1,TRBJ2-3,CSASGTAMTSTDTQYF,TGCAGCGCCTCCGGGACAGCGATGACTAGCACAGATACGCAGTATTTT
TRBD1,.,TRBV9,TRBJ2-1,CASSEDRGLNEQFF,TGTGCCAGCAGCGAGGACAGGGGGCTCAATGAGCAGTTCTTC
TRBD2,.,TRBV19,TRBJ2-7,CASSLGGGGVEQYF,TGTGCCAGTAGCCTTGGGGGGGGTGGCGTCGAGCAGTACTTC
.,.,TRBV27,TRBJ1-5,CASSPGTVSDQPQHF,TGTGCCAGCAGTCCAGGGACGGTTAGCGATCAGCCCCAGCATTTT
.,.,TRBV11-2,TRBJ2-3,CASSSEQGITSTDTQYF,TGTGCCAGCAGCTCAGAACAGGGTATAACTAGCACAGATACGCAGTATTTT
TRBD2,.,TRBV4-1,TRBJ2-1,CASRQAGGPHNEQFF,TGCGCCAGCAGACAAGCGGGAGGGCCCCACAATGAGCAGTTCTTC
TRBD1,.,TRBV13,TRBJ1-2,CASSLGGQGMGGYTF,TGTGCCAGCAGCTTAGGGGGACAGGGGATGGGAGGCTACACCTTC
TRBD1,.,TRBV7-8,TRBJ1-2,CASSLVGQGYGYTF,TGTGCCAGCAGCTTAGTGGGACAGGGATACGGCTACACCTTC
TRBD2,.,TRBV5-1,TRBJ2-1,CASSLVRASGRSRDNEQFF,TGCGCCAGCAGCTTGGTTAGGGCTAGCGGGAGGTCTAGGGACAATGAGCAGTTCTTC
TRBD2,.,TRBV7-2,TRBJ2-7,CASSLDAGGMAYEQYF,TGTGCCAGCAGCTTAGACGCGGGAGGAATGGCTTACGAGCAGTACTTC
TRBD1,.,TRBV2,TRBJ2-5,CASSGQGNQETQYF,TGTGCCAGCAGCGGACAGGGGAACCAAGAGACCCAGTACTTC
TRBD2,.,TRBV5-1,TRBJ2-1,CASSPGLAGDFTYNEQFF,TGCGCCAGCAGCCCTGGACTAGCGGGGGATTTTACCTACAATGAGCAGTTCTTC
.,few,TRBV11-3,TRBJ2-1,CASSLEGIRNEQFF,TGTGCCAGCAGCTTAGAAGGGATTAGGAATGAGCAGTTCTTC
.,.,TRBV5-6,TRBJ1-1,CASSFTGSMNTEAFF,TGTGCCAGCAGCTTTACCGGGAGTATGAACACTGAAGCTTTCTTT
.,few,TRBV7-9,TRBJ2-7,CASSLAGSPYEQYF,TGTGCCAGCAGCTTGGCCGGGTCCCCCTACGAGCAGTACTTC
TRBD2,.,TRBV15,TRBJ2-5,CATSPGGSGGDETQYF,TGTGCCACCAGCCCTGGGGGTAGCGGGGGGGACGAGACCCAGTACTTC
.,once,TRBV5-1,TRBJ2-7,CASSLSTAPQSYEQYF,TGCGCCAGCAGCTTGAGCACCGCACCCCAATCCTACGAGCAGTACTTC
.,.,TRBV6-1,TRBJ1-5,CASRPSGDNQPQHF,TGTGCCAGCAGACCCTCAGGGGACAATCAGCCCCAGCATTTT
TRBD1,.,TRBV2,TRBJ2-7,CASSWTGSYEQYF,TGTGCCAGCAGTTGGACAGGGAGCTACGAGCAGTACTTC
.,.,TRBV11-2,TRBJ1-4,CASSLRASPGKLFF,TGTGCCAGCAGCTTACGGGCTTCACCCGGAAAACTGTTTTTT
.,.,TRBV27,TRBJ2-6,CASSKNPISGANVLTF,TGTGCCAGCAGTAAAAACCCGATCTCTGGGGCCAACGTCCTGACTTTC
TRBD2,once,TRBV27,TRBJ2-2,CASSLWLAGNTGELFF,TGTGCCAGCAGTTTATGGCTAGCGGGGAACACCGGGGAGCTGTTTTTT
.,.,TRBV28,TRBJ1-1,CASSLYGRYEAFF,TGTGCCAGCAGTTTATACGGACGGTATGAAGCTTTCTTT
.,.,TRBV13,TRBJ2-1,CASSSQSAYNEQFF,TGTGCCAGCAGTAGCCAATCCGCTTACAATGAGCAGTTCTTC
.,.,TRBV4-2,TRBJ2-5,CASSQGHQETQYF,TGTGCCAGCAGCCAGGGGCACCAAGAGACCCAGTACTTC
.,once,TRBV2,TRBJ2-3,CASSRTGTDTQYF,TGTGCCAGCAGCAGGACAGGCACAGATACGCAGTATTTT
TRBD2,.,TRBV18,TRBJ2-3,CASSPTGGDTQYF,TGTGCCAGCTCACCGACGGGAGGGGATACGCAGTATTTT
TRBD2,.,TRBV28,TRBJ2-7,CASSKLAGPYEQYF,TGTGCCAGCAGTAAGCTAGCGGGTCCCTACGAGCAGTACTTC
.,.,TRBV6-5,TRBJ1-5,CASSYGGNQPQHF,TGTGCCAGCAGTTACGGTGGGAATCAGCCCCAGCATTTT
TRBD2,.,TRBV5-1,TRBJ2-1,CASSLISSGSMTYNEQFF,TGCGCCAGCAGCCTAATCTCTAGCGGGAGTATGACCTACAATGAGCAGTTCTTC
.,.,TRBV6-6,TRBJ2-2,CASSYSQGIGAGELFF,TGTGCCAGCAGTTACTCGCAGGGAATCGGAGCGGGGGAGCTGTTTTTT
.,few,TRBV28,TRBJ2-2,CASMGTSPLTGELFF,TGTGCCAGCATGGGGACCTCGCCACTTACCGGGGAGCTGTTTTTT
.,.,TRBV29-1,TRBJ1-1,CSVADSLTEAFF,TGCAGCGTTGCCGACAGTCTGACTGAAGCTTTCTTT
.,.,TRBV18,TRBJ2-5,CASSPESETQYF,TGTGCCAGCTCACCAGAATCGGAGACCCAGTACTTC
.,.,TRBV19,TRBJ1-1,CASSTGGSTEAFF,TGTGCCAGTAGTACAGGTGGGAGCACTGAAGCTTTCTTT